These 5 T cell receptor beta chains were sequenced from one sample in a study of cytomegalovirus exposure and HLA in healthy donors. A multiplex PCR was run with 60 Vbeta primers and 13 Jbeta primers. The data were produced by immunoSEQ multiplex PCR, yet TCRdb's version contains in-frame clones alone and is incomplete. The sample contains roughly 150,000 clones, around 80% of which appear only once. The source material was PBMCs. The receptors originated from a female donor in good health and CMV-seronegative.

The V and J genes are TRBV4-3 and TRBJ2-2; possibly TRBD2 for D (6 bases). CDR1 is LGHNA and CDR2 is YSLEER in the germline V gene. V dropped 5 bases and J dropped 3 bases, with 13 bases sitting between them. The CDR3 length is 15 residues. The CDR3 here is CASSVRRGDTGELFF. CDR3 DNA: TGCGCCAGCAGCGTCCGTCGCGGGGACACCGGGGAGCTGTTTTTT.

This clone showed up just a few times. The genes are TRBV10-3 and TRBJ2-5, with 8 positions matching TRBD2. V was pared by 5 bases and J by 3 bases, with 5 bases of the junction left unmatched. This CDR3 region has 14 residues. CDR1 and CDR2 from the germline V gene are ENHRY and SYGVKD. CDR3 in DNA: TGTGCCATCAGTATTAGCGGGGCAGAAGAGACCCAGTACTTC. The encoded protein is CAISISGAEETQYF.

The chain combines TRBV18 with TRBJ2-1; 9 positions agree with TRBD2. The CDR3 contains 15 residues. Per the germline V gene, CDR1 is KGHSH and CDR2 is LQKENI. Trimming removed 2 bases from V and 9 bases from J; junction bases left unmatched: 8. CDR3 bases: TGTGCCAGCTCACCAGGGCGGGAGGGCGTAGCTGAGCAGTTCTTC. It translates to CASSPGREGVAEQFF.

This chain joins TRBV4-1 and TRBJ2-3; tentative D call: TRBD2 (6 bases). From germline, CDR1 is MGHRA and CDR2 YSYEKL. The CDR3 sequence is 15 residues long. Trimming cost V 4 bases and J 0 bases, with 11 bases left between them. CDR3 nucleotide sequence: TGCGCCAGCAGCCGGGCGGGGCAAAGCACAGATACGCAGTATTTT. It translates to CASSRAGQSTDTQYF.

The V and J genes are TRBV6-5 and TRBJ2-7, with 12 bases that match TRBD2. Germline lookup yields CDR1 MNHEY and CDR2 SVGAGI. Trimming took 2 bases from V and 3 from J; bases not matched to a gene: 5. The CDR3 covers 16 residues. In nucleotides, the CDR3 is TGTGCCAGCAGTTACCGACGGACTAGCGGGGTCTACGAGCAGTACTTC. Its protein is CASSYRRTSGVYEQYF.